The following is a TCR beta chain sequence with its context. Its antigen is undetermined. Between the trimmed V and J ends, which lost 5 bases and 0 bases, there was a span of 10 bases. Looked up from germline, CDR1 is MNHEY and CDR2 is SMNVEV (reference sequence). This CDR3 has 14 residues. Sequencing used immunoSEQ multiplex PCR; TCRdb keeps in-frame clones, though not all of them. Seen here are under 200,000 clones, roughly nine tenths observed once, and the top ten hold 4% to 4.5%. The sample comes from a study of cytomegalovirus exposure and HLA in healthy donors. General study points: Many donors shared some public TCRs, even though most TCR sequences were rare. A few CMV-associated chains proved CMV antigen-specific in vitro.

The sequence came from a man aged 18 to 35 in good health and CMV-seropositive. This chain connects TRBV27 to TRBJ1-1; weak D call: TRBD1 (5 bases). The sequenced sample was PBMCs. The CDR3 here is CASSDSSLNTEAFF. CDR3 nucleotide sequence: TGTGCCAGCAGTGACAGCTCTCTGAACACTGAAGCTTTCTTT.